The clone carrying this T cell receptor (beta chain) appeared a few times. What it recognizes is unknown. Treatment of the sample: 15 to 20 received Ad26.COV2.S at low or high dose, single or two shots; 5 received placebo; per-sample allocation not given. At day 63 after the first vaccine or placebo injection, samples were drawn. Boston provided a donor who was an adult aged 18-55 years. Profiled with immunoSEQ multiplex PCR; TCRdb holds only in-frame clones, not every one. The table lists about half a million clones, 89% of them singletons, with more than 1.5% in the top ten. This specimen comes from a study of Ad26.COV2.S vaccination and SARS-CoV-2 variants. Looking at the study overall: Ad26.COV2.S shots went into the muscle once or twice, 56 days apart.

Study-level findings and limits: Vaccinees and placebo recipients showed similar non-spike TCR breadth. Placebo recipients had lower spike-specific TCR breadth than vaccine recipients.

Germline-derived CDR1 and CDR2 are KGHSH and LQKENI. The CDR3 spans 20 residues. The V gene lost 3 bases and the J gene lost 2 bases, with 26 bases spanning the gap. Sequencing used peripheral blood, obtained in a trial of Ad26.COV2.S vaccine versus placebo. This TCR derives from a person between 18 and 65 years old who received the Ad26.COV2.S COVID-19 vaccine or a placebo. The rearrangement links TRBV18 to TRBJ1-3, with D tentatively TRBD1 (5 bases). CDR3 protein: CASSPLLLSSGQGAGNTIYF. The CDR3 coding sequence is TGTGCCAGCTCACCCCTTCTCCTTTCGTCCGGGCAGGGCGCTGGAAACACCATATATTTT.